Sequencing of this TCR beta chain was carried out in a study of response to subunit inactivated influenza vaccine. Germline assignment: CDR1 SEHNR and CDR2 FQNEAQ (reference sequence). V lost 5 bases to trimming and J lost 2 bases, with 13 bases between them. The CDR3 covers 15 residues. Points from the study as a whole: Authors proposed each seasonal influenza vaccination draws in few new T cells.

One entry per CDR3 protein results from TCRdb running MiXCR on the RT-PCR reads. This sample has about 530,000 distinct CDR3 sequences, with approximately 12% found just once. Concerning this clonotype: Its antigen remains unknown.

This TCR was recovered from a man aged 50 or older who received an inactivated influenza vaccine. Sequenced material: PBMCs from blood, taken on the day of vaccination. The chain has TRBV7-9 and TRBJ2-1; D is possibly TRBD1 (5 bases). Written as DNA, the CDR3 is TGTGCCAGCAGCCTAGAGCAGGGCCCCTACAATGAGCAGTTCTTC. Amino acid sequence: CASSLEQGPYNEQFF.